This is a list of T cell receptor beta chains from one sample in a study of early T cells in non-severe SARS-CoV-2 infection. TCRdb re-called the 5' RACE reads with MiXCR, one entry per CDR3 protein. The sample holds tens of thousands of distinct CDR3 sequences, approximately 10% seen once. Sample: whole blood. The receptors were gathered from an adult who was a healthcare worker with PCR-confirmed SARS-CoV-2 infection or an uninfected control (not recorded which). Both conserved end residues are part of each CDR3. The D gene is left open where the match is weak. Some rows have no size entry. The others give once, few or many, or a class for an expanded clone.

d_call	v_call	cdr3_length	clone_size	j_call	cdr3_aa	cdr3_nt
NA	TRBV30	17	few	TRBJ2-7	CAWSAPGRALSSYEQYF	TGTGCCTGGAGCGCCCCCGGCCGGGCCCTCAGCTCCTACGAGCAGTACTTC
NA	TRBV7-2	14	many	TRBJ2-1	CASSLDVGTVRGFF	TGTGCCAGCAGCTTAGACGTCGGGACCGTCAGGGGGTTCTTC
NA	TRBV3-1	15	NA	TRBJ1-1	CASSHRMKGNTEAFF	TGTGCCAGCAGCCACCGAATGAAAGGGAACACTGAAGCTTTCTTT
NA	TRBV29-1	8	many	TRBJ2-1	CSVGEQFF	TGCAGCGTTGGCGAGCAGTTCTTC
NA	TRBV24-1	14	NA	TRBJ2-5	CATRPTPREETQYF	TGTGCCACCAGGCCGACCCCGAGAGAAGAGACCCAGTACTTC
TRBD2	TRBV11-2	16	NA	TRBJ2-3	CASSLDGRLAPDTQYF	TGTGCCAGCAGCTTAGATGGGCGACTAGCCCCAGATACGCAGTATTTT
TRBD1	TRBV29-1	14	NA	TRBJ2-2	CSASGTVNTGELFF	TGCAGCGCCAGTGGGACAGTTAACACCGGGGAGCTGTTTTTT
NA	TRBV12-5	15	NA	TRBJ2-7	CASGSPKAVTYEQYF	TGTGCTAGTGGTTCCCCAAAGGCTGTGACCTACGAGCAGTACTTC
NA	TRBV11-1	14	many	TRBJ2-6	CASSLDQGANVLTF	TGTGCCAGCAGCCTAGATCAAGGGGCCAACGTCCTGACTTTC
TRBD1	TRBV20-1	15	NA	TRBJ1-6	CSAMPGGNYNSPLHF	TGCAGTGCTATGCCAGGGGGGAACTATAATTCACCCCTCCACTTT
NA	TRBV5-1	13	NA	TRBJ2-5	CASKRGTQETQYF	TGCGCCAGCAAACGGGGGACGCAAGAGACCCAGTACTTC
NA	TRBV5-1	14	many	TRBJ2-5	CASSATSFEETQYF	TGCGCCAGCAGCGCGACCAGTTTCGAAGAGACCCAGTACTTC